The 7 T cell receptor beta chains given below trace back to one sample, sequenced in a study of cytomegalovirus exposure and HLA in healthy donors. In the PCR, 60 Vbeta and 13 Jbeta primers were used. The method was immunoSEQ multiplex PCR; TCRdb's version includes in-frame clones alone and lacks a portion of them. The sample carries roughly 69,000 clones, roughly 76% recorded once. Source material: PBMCs. The receptors originated from a young man in good health and CMV-seronegative.

V gene TRBV14 combines with J gene TRBJ2-7, with D maybe TRBD1 (6 bases). The CDR3 is 14 residues long. V gave up 4 bases and J gave up 0 bases, with 10 bases separating them. Germline V gives CDR1 SGHDN, CDR2 FVKESK. CDR3: CASSRAGVSYEQYF. The CDR3 bases are TGTGCCAGCAGCCGAGCAGGGGTCTCCTACGAGCAGTACTTC.

The rearrangement uses TRBV4-1 and TRBJ2-1; possible D gene TRBD1, 5 bases. Trimming shortened V by 1 base and J by 1 base, and 14 bases separated the two germline ends. CDR3 length: 17 residues. Germline assignment: CDR1 MGHRA and CDR2 YSYEKL. The CDR3 spells CASSQGQGSRSYNEQFF. The DNA of the CDR3 is TGCGCCAGCAGCCAAGGTCAGGGCTCCCGGTCCTACAATGAGCAGTTCTTC.

This clone was picked up one time. The gene calls are TRBV2 and TRBJ1-1, with D perhaps TRBD1 (5 bases). CDR1 and CDR2 (germline): SNHLY, FYNNEI. Deletions cut 1 base from V and 4 bases from J, with 10 bases between. The CDR3 has 14 residues. The CDR3 loop is CASSEGTLGTEAFF. The CDR3 region has the DNA TGTGCCAGCAGTGAAGGGACACTTGGCACTGAAGCTTTCTTT.

V gene TRBV7-3 combines with J gene TRBJ2-2; 16 positions match TRBD2. From germline, CDR1 is SGHTA and CDR2 FQGTGA. CDR3 size: 16 residues. V dropped 4 bases and J dropped 6; count of bases not matched to a gene: 2. The CDR3 reads CASSSGLAGGSGELFF. The CDR3 region has the DNA TGTGCCAGCAGCTCGGGACTAGCGGGGGGGTCCGGGGAGCTGTTTTTT.

The J gene is TRBJ2-1, the V gene TRBV7-9; possibly TRBD1 for D (6 bases). Trimming removed 2 bases at V and 3 bases at J, with 8 bases between. CDR3 size: 14 residues. Germline assignment: CDR1 SEHNR and CDR2 FQNEAQ (reference sequence). This chain's CDR3 is CASSLQTGYNEQFF. The CDR3, as DNA: TGTGCCAGCAGCTTACAGACAGGCTACAATGAGCAGTTCTTC.

The chain uses TRBV14 and TRBJ2-5; D perhaps matches TRBD1 (6 bases). V lost 4 bases, J lost 0 bases, and 12 bases lay in between. Germline V gives CDR1 SGHDN, CDR2 FVKESK. The CDR3 loop spans 15 amino acids. The CDR3 sequence is CASSPRTVYQETQYF. The DNA of the CDR3 is TGTGCCAGCAGCCCCCGGACAGTTTACCAAGAGACCCAGTACTTC. The whole variable domain, remainder taken from reference TRBV14 and TRBJ2-5, is EAGVTQFPSHSVIEKGQTVTLRCDPISGHDNLYWYRRVMGKEIKFLLHFVKESKQDESGMPNNRFLAERTGGTYSTLKVQPAELEDSGVYFCASSPRTVYQETQYFGPGTRLLVL.

Concerning this clone: Its ends do not fully match the called genes, so a read error is possible. V is TRBV6-4 and J is TRBJ2-1, with 12 bases aligning to TRBD1. The CDR3 covers 15 residues. Germline CDR1 MRHNA, CDR2 SNTAGT. DNA of the CDR3: TGTGCCAGCAGTGAGGGGACAGGGGGCTACGATGAGCAGTTCTTC. It translates to CASSEGTGGYDEQFF.